The rows below give T cell receptor beta chains drawn from one sample of a study of blood T cell repertoires in COVID-19. The data were produced by immunoSEQ multiplex PCR, yet TCRdb's version contains in-frame clones alone and is incomplete. Of about 150,000 clones listed, about nine tenths are singletons. Sequencing used peripheral blood. These receptors were collected from a woman aged 60-70 years with active or convalescent COVID-19. CDR3s include the opening cysteine and the closing phenylalanine or tryptophan. A D gene is named only where the DNA matches it firmly. Some rows mark clone size as missing; the rest say once, few, many or name a class of expanded clone.

V: TRBV5-1; size: .; D: .; J: TRBJ1-1; DNA: TGCGCCAGCAGCTCCTACTGGGGGGTCCCCACTGAAGCTTTCTTT; CDR3: CASSSYWGVPTEAFF
V: TRBV7-2; size: .; D: TRBD1; J: TRBJ2-1; DNA: TGTGCCAGCAGCGCACGACAGGGTAGCTCCTACAATGAGCAGTTCTTC; CDR3: CASSARQGSSYNEQFF
V: TRBV18; size: .; D: TRBD2; J: TRBJ2-1; DNA: TGTGCCAGCTCACCACGGGAGGGCGAGACCTACAATGAGCAGTTCTTC; CDR3: CASSPREGETYNEQFF
V: TRBV5-8; size: .; D: TRBD1; J: TRBJ1-5; DNA: TGTGCCAGCAGCTTGGACAGGGGAACTGCATCGAATCAGCCCCAGCATTTT; CDR3: CASSLDRGTASNQPQHF
V: TRBV2; size: .; D: TRBD2; J: TRBJ2-5; DNA: TGTGCCAGCAGTGAAGGGGGACTAGTCGGAGAGACCCAGTACTTC; CDR3: CASSEGGLVGETQYF
V: TRBV14; size: .; D: .; J: TRBJ1-6; DNA: TGTGCCAGCAGCCAAGATGGGTCCGCGCGGAGCTATTCACCCCTCCACTTT; CDR3: CASSQDGSARSYSPLHF
V: TRBV6-5; size: .; D: .; J: TRBJ1-1; DNA: TGTGCCAGCACCACACTCGGGGGTCCTGAAGCTTTCTTT; CDR3: CASTTLGGPEAFF
V: TRBV14; size: .; D: .; J: TRBJ1-4; DNA: TGTGCCAGCAGCCAAACCCGTGGTCGGACGGGGAATGAAAAACTGTTTTTT; CDR3: CASSQTRGRTGNEKLFF
V: TRBV9; size: few; D: .; J: TRBJ1-3; DNA: TGTGCCAGCAGCGTAGGGGACGGGGGGGTGTCTGGAAACACCATATATTTT; CDR3: CASSVGDGGVSGNTIYF
V: TRBV12-3/TRBV12-4; size: .; D: .; J: TRBJ2-7; DNA: TGTGCCAGCAGTTTGTTCGTATACTACGAGCAGTACTTC; CDR3: CASSLFVYYEQYF
V: TRBV5-1; size: .; D: .; J: TRBJ1-2; DNA: TGCGCCAGCAGCTTGATGACAGTCTATGGCTACACCTTC; CDR3: CASSLMTVYGYTF
V: TRBV30; size: once; D: TRBD2; J: TRBJ2-3; DNA: TGTGCCTCAAAGCGGGGGACGACAGCAGATACGCAGTATTTT; CDR3: CASKRGTTADTQYF
V: TRBV20-1; size: .; D: .; J: TRBJ1-2; DNA: TGCAGTGCGGACTTAAACTATGGCTACACCTTC; CDR3: CSADLNYGYTF
V: TRBV19; size: once; D: .; J: TRBJ2-3; DNA: TGTGCCAGGCACAGGGCACATACGCAGTATTTT; CDR3: CARHRAHTQYF
V: TRBV3-1/TRBV3-2; size: once; D: TRBD2; J: TRBJ2-3; DNA: TGTGCCAGCGGGCAGCGGGGGGGCGAGGATACGCAGTATTTT; CDR3: CASGQRGGEDTQYF